The rows below give T cell receptor beta chains drawn from one sample of a study of shared clonotypes between healthy human individuals. Assay: immunoSEQ multiplex PCR; the TCRdb copy retains only in-frame clones and omits some. The table has some 2,500,000 clones, 80% to 95% seen once. Sequencing was carried out using naive CD4+ T cells from PBMCs. The source is a man younger than 35 in good health. Some clones in this sample may be carry-over from other donors' samples. Each CDR3 is given with its conserved first and last residue.

j_call v_call cdr3_aa
TRBJ1-1 TRBV5-5 CASSLPGQGDTEAFF
TRBJ2-1 TRBV6-6 CASSYSREGDDEQFF
TRBJ1-2 TRBV28 CASSYGVRDYGYTF
TRBJ2-1 TRBV5-1 CASRLGGYNEQFF
TRBJ2-1 TRBV4-1 CASSRTGTSGPSEQFF
TRBJ2-2 TRBV27 CASRAGRTNTGELFF
TRBJ2-1 TRBV5-1 CASSEPGLAGEFF
TRBJ2-4 TRBV25-1 CASSPGQGALGIQYF
TRBJ1-5 TRBV29-1 CSVGQKLGQPQHF
TRBJ1-1 TRBV6-1 CASEPQRQGEAFF
TRBJ2-2 TRBV11-2 CARGSGNTGELFF
TRBJ2-2 TRBV2 CASSEVERFTGELFF
TRBJ2-7 TRBV19 CASSKKGLPNEQYF
TRBJ2-1 TRBV7-9 CASSPINNEQFF
TRBJ1-2 TRBV18 CASSLDRTNYGYTF
TRBJ2-2 TRBV7-3 CASSLTPGTGDTGELFF
TRBJ2-1 TRBV18 CASSRGTGSYNEQFF
TRBJ2-4 TRBV5-1 CASSLGSSGRGRAKNIQYF
TRBJ2-3 TRBV18 CASSPPADRDTQYF
TRBJ2-3 TRBV7-2 CASSFIGLVSDTQYF
TRBJ2-7 TRBV7-2 CASSKSSEQYF
TRBJ2-1 TRBV11-1 CASSTLAGDSYNEQFF
TRBJ1-1 TRBV6-6 CASSSGPGQGPLGAFF
TRBJ1-1 TRBV4-3 CASSSVGGSTEAFF
TRBJ2-7 TRBV7-2 CASRRGTGRDEQYF
TRBJ1-5 TRBV30 CAWSQGGQPQHF
TRBJ2-3 TRBV4-1 CASSQSPPAGVADTQYF
TRBJ2-5 TRBV9 CASSVRDRGETQYF
TRBJ2-3 TRBV28 CASSLSSAGGTDTQYF
TRBJ1-1 TRBV28 CASSAPAPNTEAFF
TRBJ1-5 TRBV19 CASSPGYSNQPQHF
TRBJ2-5 TRBV7-3 CASSAGLQETQYF
TRBJ2-1 TRBV28 CASRGPGVDEQFF
TRBJ2-1 TRBV5-1 CASRDGSYNEQFF
TRBJ2-7 TRBV5-1 CASSPQGDFTTPSEQYF
TRBJ2-5 TRBV7-2 CASSSGTSGSGETQYF
TRBJ2-3 TRBV2 CATVREIVNTQYF
TRBJ2-1 TRBV11-1 CASSLGLAGGQFF
TRBJ1-3 TRBV5-1 CASSLTDSVTAGNTIYF
TRBJ2-2 TRBV19 CASTPFQGQGTGELFF
TRBJ2-7 TRBV6-5 CASSPGLANEQYF
TRBJ2-6 TRBV6-7 CASSYVGTGVAF
TRBJ1-1 TRBV7-2 CASTYSTGSNTEAFF
TRBJ2-1 TRBV5-1 CASSLGLAGGPRYNEQFF
TRBJ2-7 TRBV6-4 CASSDSGQGSAEWRVYEQYF
TRBJ2-5 TRBV7-3 CASSLRPQNGEETQYF
TRBJ2-5 TRBV5-4 CASSLARGRQETQYF
TRBJ2-1 TRBV21-1 CASSKVPGYSPDEQFF
TRBJ2-1 TRBV19 CASMGGGVGDNEQFF
TRBJ2-6 TRBV29-1 CSVEFWASGANVLTF
TRBJ2-3 TRBV6-6 CASSTSQAGLTDTQYF
TRBJ1-3 TRBV5-6 CASSVNGGGNTIYF
TRBJ1-2 TRBV11-2 CASSFGPVGGRYGYTF